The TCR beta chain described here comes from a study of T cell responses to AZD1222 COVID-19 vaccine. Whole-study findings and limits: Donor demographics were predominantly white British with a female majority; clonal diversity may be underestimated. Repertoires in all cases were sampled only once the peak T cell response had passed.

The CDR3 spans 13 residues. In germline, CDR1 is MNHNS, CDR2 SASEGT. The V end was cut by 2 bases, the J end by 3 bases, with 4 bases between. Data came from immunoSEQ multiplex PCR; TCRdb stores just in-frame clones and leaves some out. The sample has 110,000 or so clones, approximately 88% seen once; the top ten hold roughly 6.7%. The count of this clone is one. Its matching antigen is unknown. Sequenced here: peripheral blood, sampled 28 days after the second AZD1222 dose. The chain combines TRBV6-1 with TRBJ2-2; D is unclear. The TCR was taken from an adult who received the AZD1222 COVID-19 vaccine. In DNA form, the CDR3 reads TGTGCCAGCAGTGAACGGCACACCGGGGAGCTGTTTTTT. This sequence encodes CASSERHTGELFF.